The rows below give T cell receptor beta chains drawn from one sample of a study of cytomegalovirus exposure and HLA in healthy donors. Some clones are missing from TCRdb's copy, which holds only in-frame ones; the method was immunoSEQ multiplex PCR. The repertoire includes some 120,000 clones, roughly four fifths of them detected once, and 10% to 12% sits in the top ten. The sample was PBMCs. The receptors stem from a male donor in good health and CMV-seropositive. Both conserved end residues are part of each CDR3. The D gene is left open where the match is weak. Clone size appears in some rows only: once, few, many, or a class for an expanded clone.

CDR3aa	CDR3nt	abundance	d_gene	v_gene	j_gene
CASRGGLAGFYEQYF	TGTGCCAGCAGGGGGGGACTAGCGGGATTCTACGAGCAGTACTTC	.	TRBD2	TRBV2	TRBJ2-7
CATSTGQGVGNQPQHF	TGTGCCACCAGCACCGGACAGGGGGTCGGCAATCAGCCCCAGCATTTT	.	TRBD1	TRBV15	TRBJ1-5
CASSSRGQGEDGYTF	TGTGCCAGCAGCTCAAGGGGACAGGGGGAAGATGGCTACACCTTC	.	TRBD1	TRBV7-2	TRBJ1-2
CASSSLAGSYEQYF	TGTGCCAGCAGCTCTCTAGCGGGCAGCTACGAGCAGTACTTC	.	TRBD2	TRBV5-4	TRBJ2-7
CASSPAISGELFF	TGTGCCAGCTCACCGGCCATCAGCGGGGAGCTGTTTTTT	.	.	TRBV18	TRBJ2-2
CASSDKRIRDNEQFF	TGTGCCAGCAGCGACAAGAGGATCAGGGACAATGAGCAGTTCTTC	.	.	TRBV4-2	TRBJ2-1
CASSETQARYGYTF	TGTGCCAGCAGTGAAACCCAGGCCCGCTATGGCTACACCTTC	.	.	TRBV2	TRBJ1-2
CASSIERRAEAFF	TGTGCCAGTAGTATAGAAAGAAGAGCTGAAGCTTTCTTT	.	.	TRBV19	TRBJ1-1
CAIRKDSSYEQYF	TGTGCCATCAGGAAGGACAGCTCCTACGAGCAGTACTTC	.	.	TRBV10-3	TRBJ2-7
CAVGEADYNEQFF	TGTGCCGTAGGGGAGGCGGATTACAATGAGCAGTTCTTC	.	.	TRBV2	TRBJ2-1
CAISKGGGYTEAFF	TGTGCCATCAGCAAAGGCGGAGGTTACACTGAAGCTTTCTTT	.	.	TRBV10-3	TRBJ1-1
CASGGKTSTDTQYF	TGTGCCAGTGGGGGCAAAACTAGCACAGATACGCAGTATTTT	.	.	TRBV19	TRBJ2-3
CASSLALEQYF	TGTGCCAGCAGTTTAGCGCTCGAGCAGTACTTC	.	.	TRBV28	TRBJ2-7
CASSRTGGILTDTQYF	TGTGCCAGCAGTAGGACAGGGGGGATCCTAACAGATACGCAGTATTTT	few	TRBD1	TRBV28	TRBJ2-3
CASARQSYNEQFF	TGTGCCAGCGCTAGGCAGTCCTACAATGAGCAGTTCTTC	.	.	TRBV7-8	TRBJ2-1
CATSPDPGGKNIQYF	TGTGCCACCAGTCCCGACCCAGGGGGCAAAAACATTCAGTACTTC	.	TRBD1	TRBV15	TRBJ2-4
CASSPSRLANSYEQYF	TGTGCCAGCAGTCCTAGCCGACTAGCGAACTCCTACGAGCAGTACTTC	.	TRBD2	TRBV27	TRBJ2-7
CAWSVVSSYEQYF	TGTGCCTGGAGTGTAGTCAGCTCCTACGAGCAGTACTTC	.	.	TRBV30	TRBJ2-7
CAWTPQDYTQYF	TGTGCCTGGACCCCTCAGGACTATACGCAGTATTTT	.	.	TRBV30	TRBJ2-3
CASSHGQSSTDTQYF	TGTGCCAGCAGCCATGGACAGAGCAGCACAGATACGCAGTATTTT	.	.	TRBV7-2	TRBJ2-3
CASSFLFLGELAGETQYF	TGTGCCAGCAGTTTTTTATTTTTGGGCGAACTAGCTGGGGAGACCCAGTACTTC	few	.	TRBV28	TRBJ2-5
CASNKGQPNTEAFF	TGTGCCAGCAACAAAGGACAACCGAACACTGAAGCTTTCTTT	.	.	TRBV5-8	TRBJ1-1
CASSQVPNYGYTF	TGTGCCAGCAGTCAGGTTCCAAACTATGGCTACACCTTC	.	.	TRBV28	TRBJ1-2
CSGDRAQGSGTQYF	TGCAGCGGAGATAGGGCCCAGGGGAGTGGGACCCAGTACTTC	once	.	TRBV29-1	TRBJ2-5
CASSLDPGRGGELFF	TGTGCCAGCAGCTTAGATCCGGGCCGGGGCGGGGAGCTGTTTTTT	few	.	TRBV11-2	TRBJ2-2
CASSFAGTRGNEQFF	TGTGCCAGCAGTTTCGCCGGGACTAGGGGTAATGAGCAGTTCTTC	.	TRBD2	TRBV6-5	TRBJ2-1
CASSLGTLAHEQFF	TGTGCCAGCAGTTTAGGGACTCTTGCCCATGAGCAGTTCTTC	.	.	TRBV28	TRBJ2-1
CASSGGEGNEKLFF	TGTGCCAGCAGTGGAGGGGAGGGGAATGAAAAACTGTTTTTT	.	.	TRBV2	TRBJ1-4
CASSSSGTWGETQYF	TGTGCCAGCAGCTCGTCCGGGACTTGGGGGGAGACCCAGTACTTC	medium-sized	.	TRBV7-3	TRBJ2-5
CASSIAELGVDEQYF	TGTGCCAGTAGTATAGCCGAACTCGGGGTTGACGAGCAGTACTTC	.	.	TRBV19	TRBJ2-7
CASSQVFGGEFGQFF	TGTGCCAGCAGCCAAGTATTTGGGGGGGAATTTGGGCAGTTCTTC	.	TRBD2	TRBV4-2	TRBJ2-1
CASSLAPLRGRIEAFF	TGTGCCAGCAGCTTAGCCCCCCTCAGGGGCCGGATTGAAGCTTTCTTT	once	.	TRBV7-2	TRBJ1-1
CASSAKGYRGGTGELFF	TGTGCCAGCAGCGCCAAGGGGTATAGGGGGGGGACCGGGGAGCTGTTTTTT	.	.	TRBV7-2	TRBJ2-2
CASSLVGGAYNEQFF	TGTGCCAGCAGCTTAGTCGGCGGGGCCTACAATGAGCAGTTCTTC	once	.	TRBV7-2	TRBJ2-1